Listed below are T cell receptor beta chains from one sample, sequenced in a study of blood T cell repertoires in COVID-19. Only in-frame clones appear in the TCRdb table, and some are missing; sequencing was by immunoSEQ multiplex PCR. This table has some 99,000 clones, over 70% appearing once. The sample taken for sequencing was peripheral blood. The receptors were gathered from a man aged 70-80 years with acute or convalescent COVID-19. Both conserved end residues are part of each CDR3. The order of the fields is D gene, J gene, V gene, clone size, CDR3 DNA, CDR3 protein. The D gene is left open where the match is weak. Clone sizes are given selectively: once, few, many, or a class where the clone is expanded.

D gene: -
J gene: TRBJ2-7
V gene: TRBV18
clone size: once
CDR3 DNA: TGTGCCAGCTCACGCGGAGGAAACGAGCAGTACTTC
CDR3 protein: CASSRGGNEQYF

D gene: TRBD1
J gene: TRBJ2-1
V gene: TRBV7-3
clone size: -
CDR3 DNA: TGTGCCAGCAGCTCGGGACAGGGGAGGGGAAATGAGCAGTTCTTC
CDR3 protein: CASSSGQGRGNEQFF

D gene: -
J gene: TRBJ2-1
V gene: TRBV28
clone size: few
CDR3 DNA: TGTGCCAGCATCCCCCGCGGGGAGGAGGATGAGCAGTTCTTC
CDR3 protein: CASIPRGEEDEQFF

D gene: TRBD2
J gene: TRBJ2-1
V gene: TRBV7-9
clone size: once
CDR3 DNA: TGTGCCAGCAGCCAGAGCGGGAGCTCCTACAATGAGCAGTTCTTC
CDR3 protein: CASSQSGSSYNEQFF

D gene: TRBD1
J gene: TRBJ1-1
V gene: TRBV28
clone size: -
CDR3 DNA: TGTGCCAGCGCCACAGGGGGCACGAACACTGAAGCTTTCTTT
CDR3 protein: CASATGGTNTEAFF

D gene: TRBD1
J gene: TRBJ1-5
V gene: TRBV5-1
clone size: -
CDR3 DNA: TGCGCCAGCAGCGTCGGGACAGGGGAGGGCCAGCCCCAGCATTTT
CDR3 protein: CASSVGTGEGQPQHF

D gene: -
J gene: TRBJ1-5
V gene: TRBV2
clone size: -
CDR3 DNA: TGTGCCAGCAGGGCTCGAGGGTCTCAGCCCCAGCATTTT
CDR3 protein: CASRARGSQPQHF

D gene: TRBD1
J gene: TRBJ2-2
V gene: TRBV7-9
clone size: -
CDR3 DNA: TGTGCCAGCAGCTTACTCGAAGGACAGGGTCGCACCGGGGAGCTGTTTTTT
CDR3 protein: CASSLLEGQGRTGELFF

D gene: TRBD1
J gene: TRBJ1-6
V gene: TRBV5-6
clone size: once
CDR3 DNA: TGTGCCAGCAGCTTGGGAGGGACAGGGCGGTCATCACCCCTCCACTTT
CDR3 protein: CASSLGGTGRSSPLHF

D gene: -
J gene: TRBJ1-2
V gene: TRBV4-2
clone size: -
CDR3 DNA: TGTGCCAGCAGCCAAGATGGGGGGGGGCGCTATGGCTACACCTTC
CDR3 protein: CASSQDGGGRYGYTF

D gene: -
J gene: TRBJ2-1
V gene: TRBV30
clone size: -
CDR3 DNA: TGTGCCTGGGAGAGCGGGTTCTACAATGAGCAGTTCTTC
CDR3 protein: CAWESGFYNEQFF

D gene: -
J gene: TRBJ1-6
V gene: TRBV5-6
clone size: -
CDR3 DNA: TGTGCCAGCAGCTTGGCCTACGGGGGAGGGAATTCACCCCTCCACTTT
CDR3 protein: CASSLAYGGGNSPLHF

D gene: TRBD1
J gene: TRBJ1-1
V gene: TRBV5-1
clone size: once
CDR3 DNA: TGCGCCAGCAGCGCGGGACAGGGGATGAACACTGAAGCTTTCTTT
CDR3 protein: CASSAGQGMNTEAFF

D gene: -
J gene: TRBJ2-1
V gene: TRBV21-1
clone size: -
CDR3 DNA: TGTGCCAGCAGCAAAGGCGTCAGGGTTGGGCCCCTCAATGAGCAGTTCTTC
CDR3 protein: CASSKGVRVGPLNEQFF

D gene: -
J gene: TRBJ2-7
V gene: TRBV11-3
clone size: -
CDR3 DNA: TGTGCCAGCAGCTCGGGTCCCTTAAACGAGCAGTACTTC
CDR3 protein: CASSSGPLNEQYF

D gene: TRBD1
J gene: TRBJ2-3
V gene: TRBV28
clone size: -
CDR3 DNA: TGTGCCAGCAGTTTATGGGGACAGGGCCTTAGGGGGGATACGCAGTATTTT
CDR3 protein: CASSLWGQGLRGDTQYF

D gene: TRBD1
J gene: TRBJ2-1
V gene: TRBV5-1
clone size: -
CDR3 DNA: TGCGCCAGCAGCCCCGAGAGTAGGGACAGGGGCAATGAGCAGTTCTTC
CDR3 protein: CASSPESRDRGNEQFF

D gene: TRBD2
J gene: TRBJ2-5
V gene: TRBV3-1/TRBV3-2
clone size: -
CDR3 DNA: TGTGCCAGCAGCCCGGGTTCGGCGGGAGAAGAGACCCAGTACTTC
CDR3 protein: CASSPGSAGEETQYF

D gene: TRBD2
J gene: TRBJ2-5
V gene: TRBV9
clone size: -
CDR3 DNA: TGTGCCAGCAGCACCCCACTAGCGGGTACATCCCCTGGGGAGACCCAGTACTTC
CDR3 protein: CASSTPLAGTSPGETQYF

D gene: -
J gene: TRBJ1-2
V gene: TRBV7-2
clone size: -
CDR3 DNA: TGTGCCAGCAGCTTACCAACTAACTATGGCTACACCTTC
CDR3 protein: CASSLPTNYGYTF